These 9 T cell receptor beta chains were all obtained from the same sample, sequenced in a study of blood T cell repertoires in COVID-19. Clones were sequenced by immunoSEQ multiplex PCR, and TCRdb holds only the in-frame ones, with some missing. The repertoire holds 200,000 to 250,000 clones, with 88% as singletons. The sequenced sample consisted of peripheral blood. Every receptor here comes from a woman in her fifties or sixties with acute or convalescent COVID-19.

V is TRBV18 and J is TRBJ1-6, with D perhaps TRBD1 (6 bases). Germline CDR1 is KGHSH and CDR2 is LQKENI. This CDR3 comprises 14 residues. V lost 6 bases, J lost 6 bases, and 12 bases lay in between. CDR3 coding DNA: TGTGCCAGCTCGCGCGAACAGGGTAATTCACCCCTCCACTTT. As protein: CASSREQGNSPLHF.

The rearrangement links TRBV6-5 to TRBJ1-2; maybe TRBD1 (6 bases). The germline V gene encodes CDR1 MNHEY and CDR2 SVGAGI. V was clipped by 2 bases and J by 0 bases, with 10 bases between them. This CDR3 is 15 amino acids long. Here the CDR3 reads CASSYGGQTNYGYTF. CDR3 nucleotide sequence: TGTGCCAGCAGTTACGGGGGACAAACTAACTATGGCTACACCTTC.

Concerning this clone itself: This sample includes further DNA sequences coding for the same CDR3. The CDR3: CASSLDRPYGYTF. CDR3 nucleotides: TGTGCCAGCAGCTTAGACAGGCCTTATGGCTACACCTTC. This chain joins TRBV7-2 and TRBJ1-2, with D possibly TRBD1 on 5 matching bases. CDR3 length: 13 amino acids. From germline, CDR1 is SGHTA and CDR2 FQGNSA. The germline V and J ends were trimmed by 1 base and 5 bases, with 8 bases remaining between them.

This sequence joins TRBV2 and TRBJ1-5; TRBD1 is a possible D gene (6 bases). From germline, CDR1 is SNHLY and CDR2 FYNNEI. V dropped 7 bases and J dropped 5 bases, with 15 bases sitting between them. The CDR3 covers 14 residues. The chain's CDR3 is CASNAQGRDQPQHF. The CDR3 nucleotides read TGTGCCAGCAACGCACAGGGTCGGGATCAGCCCCAGCATTTT.

The chain recombines TRBV7-2 with TRBJ1-5, with 8 bases lining up with TRBD1. V dropped 4 bases and J dropped 1; count of bases not matched to a gene: 6. The germline V gene encodes CDR1 SGHTA and CDR2 FQGNSA. The CDR3 runs 16 residues. CDR3: CASSSTGGGSNQPQHF. CDR3 coding DNA: TGTGCCAGCAGCTCCACAGGGGGGGGAAGCAATCAGCCCCAGCATTTT.

This chain joins TRBV7-2 and TRBJ2-1, with D maybe TRBD2 (6 bases). V was cut by 7 bases and J by 4 bases, with 14 bases left in between. The CDR3 is made up of 14 amino acids. CDR1 and CDR2 (germline): SGHTA, FQGNSA. CDR3 region: CASMMGGIYNEQFF. As DNA, the CDR3 is TGTGCCAGCATGATGGGGGGAATTTACAATGAGCAGTTCTTC.

This clone occurred once. The chain uses TRBV20-1 and TRBJ1-2; a weak D match, TRBD1 (6 bases). The V and J ends lost 7 bases and 0 bases respectively, with 12 bases between them. CDR3 size: 13 residues. The germline V gene encodes CDR1 DFQATT and CDR2 SNEGSKA (reference sequence). CDR3 residues: CSGSGGSNYGYTF. In DNA, the CDR3 is TGCAGTGGTAGTGGGGGCTCTAACTATGGCTACACCTTC.

This rearrangement joins TRBV15 to TRBJ1-5; D call uncertain. V was pared by 0 bases and J by 0 bases, with 15 bases between. Germline V gives CDR1 LNHNV, CDR2 YYDKDF (reference sequence). The CDR3 loop spans 18 amino acids. The CDR3 reads CATSRDPAAENSNQPQHF. The DNA of the CDR3 is TGTGCCACCAGCAGAGATCCCGCTGCGGAGAATAGCAATCAGCCCCAGCATTTT. The whole variable domain, remainder taken from reference TRBV15 and TRBJ1-5, is DAMVIQNPRYQVTQFGKPVTLSCSQTLNHNVMYWYQQKSSQAPKLLFHYYDKDFNNEADTPDNFQSRRPNTSFCFLDIRSPGLGDTAMYLCATSRDPAAENSNQPQHFGDGTRLSIL.

The chain joins TRBV28 to TRBJ1-5; D gene ambiguous. The CDR3 spans 16 residues. The germline V and J ends were trimmed by 2 bases and 0 bases, with 11 bases remaining between them. CDR1 MDHEN and CDR2 SYDVKM come from the germline V gene. The CDR3 region has the DNA TGTGCCAGCAGTTTAGGGCGGAGGAATAGCAATCAGCCCCAGCATTTT. Translated: CASSLGRRNSNQPQHF.